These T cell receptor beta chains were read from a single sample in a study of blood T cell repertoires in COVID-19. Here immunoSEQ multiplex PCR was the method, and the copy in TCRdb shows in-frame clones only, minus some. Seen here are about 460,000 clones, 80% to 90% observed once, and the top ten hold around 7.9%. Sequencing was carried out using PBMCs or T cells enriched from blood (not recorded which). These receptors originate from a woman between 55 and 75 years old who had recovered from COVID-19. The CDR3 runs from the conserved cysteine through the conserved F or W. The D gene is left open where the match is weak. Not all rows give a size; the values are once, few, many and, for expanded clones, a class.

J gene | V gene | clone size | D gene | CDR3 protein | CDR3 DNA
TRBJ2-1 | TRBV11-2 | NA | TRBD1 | CASSQRVRFRDSLYNEQFF | TGTGCCAGCAGCCAGCGCGTTAGATTCCGGGACAGTCTATACAATGAGCAGTTCTTC
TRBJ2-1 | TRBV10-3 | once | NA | CATRGGDNEQFF | TGTGCCACCAGGGGAGGGGACAATGAGCAGTTCTTC
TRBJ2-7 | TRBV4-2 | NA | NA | CASSQESRGTYEQYF | TGTGCCAGCAGCCAAGAATCCCGGGGTACCTACGAGCAGTACTTC
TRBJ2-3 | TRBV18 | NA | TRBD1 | CASSPMAAGGLPTSTDTQYF | TGTGCCAGCTCACCAATGGCGGCAGGGGGCCTACCTACGTCCACAGATACGCAGTATTTT
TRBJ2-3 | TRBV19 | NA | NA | CASSSGPSTDTQYF | TGTGCCAGTAGTTCAGGGCCTTCCACAGATACGCAGTATTTT
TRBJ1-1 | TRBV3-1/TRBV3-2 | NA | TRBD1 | CASSPGGTGEAFF | TGTGCCAGCAGCCCAGGGGGGACGGGTGAAGCTTTCTTT
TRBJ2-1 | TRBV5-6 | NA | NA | CASRYGPQGSYNEQFF | TGTGCCAGCAGATATGGGCCGCAAGGATCCTACAATGAGCAGTTCTTC
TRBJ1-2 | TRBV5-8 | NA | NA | CASSLGGRNGYTF | TGTGCCAGCAGCTTGGGGGGGCGGAATGGCTACACCTTC
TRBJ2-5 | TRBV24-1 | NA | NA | CATSDFQGTQYF | TGTGCCACCAGTGATTTCCAGGGGACCCAGTACTTC
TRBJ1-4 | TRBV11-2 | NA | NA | CASRRTANEKLFF | TGTGCCAGCAGGCGGACAGCTAATGAAAAACTGTTTTTT
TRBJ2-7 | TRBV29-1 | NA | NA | CSGRNQGEEQYF | TGCAGCGGAAGAAATCAGGGTGAAGAGCAGTACTTC
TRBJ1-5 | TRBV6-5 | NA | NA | CASSLQVTSNQPQHF | TGTGCCAGCAGTCTACAGGTAACTAGCAATCAGCCCCAGCATTTT
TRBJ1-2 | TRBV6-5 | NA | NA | CASSNPQGGRFF | TGTGCCAGCAGCAACCCTCAGGGAGGTAGATTTTTC
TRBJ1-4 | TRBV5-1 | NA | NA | CASSLEGFNEKLFF | TGCGCCAGCAGCTTGGAGGGGTTTAATGAAAAACTGTTTTTT
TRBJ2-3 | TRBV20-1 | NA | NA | CSAYRDTQYF | TGCAGTGCCTACCGGGATACGCAGTATTTT
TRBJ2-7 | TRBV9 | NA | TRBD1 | CASSRGRGGGYEQYF | TGTGCCAGCAGCCGGGGCAGAGGGGGCGGATACGAGCAGTACTTC
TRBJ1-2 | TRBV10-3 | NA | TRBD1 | CAISESIATGFFGYTF | TGTGCCATCAGTGAGTCTATCGCGACAGGGTTCTTCGGCTACACCTTC
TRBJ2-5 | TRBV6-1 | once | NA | CASSERDKGLTETQYF | TGTGCCAGCAGTGAGAGAGACAAGGGGCTTACAGAGACCCAGTACTTC
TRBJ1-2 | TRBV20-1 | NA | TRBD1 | CSASVRAGGTYGYTF | TGCAGTGCTAGTGTTCGCGCAGGGGGAACATATGGCTACACCTTC
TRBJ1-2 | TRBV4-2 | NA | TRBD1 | CASSQDHRGGYGYTF | TGTGCCAGCAGCCAAGATCACAGGGGGGGCTATGGCTACACCTTC
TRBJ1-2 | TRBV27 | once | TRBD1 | CASTGGYGYTF | TGTGCCAGCACAGGGGGCTATGGCTACACCTTC
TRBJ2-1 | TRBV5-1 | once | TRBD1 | CASSFFDREYEQFF | TGCGCCAGCAGCTTTTTTGACAGGGAGTATGAGCAGTTCTTC
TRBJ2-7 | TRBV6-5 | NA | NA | CATLAASSYEQYF | TGTGCCACCTTAGCGGCTTCTTCCTACGAGCAGTACTTC
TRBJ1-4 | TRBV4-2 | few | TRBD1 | CASSPTGGSDEKLFF | TGTGCCAGCAGCCCCACAGGGGGCTCAGATGAAAAACTGTTTTTT
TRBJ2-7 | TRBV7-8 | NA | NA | CASSSGISSSYEQYF | TGTGCCAGCAGCTCCGGGATTTCGAGCTCCTACGAGCAGTACTTC
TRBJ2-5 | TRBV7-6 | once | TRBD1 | CASSFTGERTQYF | TGTGCCAGCAGCTTTACAGGGGAGCGGACCCAGTACTTC
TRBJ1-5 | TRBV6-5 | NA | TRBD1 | CASRMTGKGNQPQHF | TGTGCCAGCAGGATGACAGGGAAGGGCAATCAGCCCCAGCATTTT
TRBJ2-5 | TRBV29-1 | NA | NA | CSVGGGETQYF | TGCAGCGTTGGAGGGGGTGAGACCCAGTACTTC
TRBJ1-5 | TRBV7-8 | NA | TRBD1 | CASSHRAFTGGGQPQHF | TGTGCCAGCAGCCACAGGGCGTTCACAGGGGGCGGACAGCCCCAGCATTTT
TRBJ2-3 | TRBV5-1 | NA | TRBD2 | CASSDQLAGSTQYF | TGCGCCAGCAGCGACCAACTAGCGGGGAGTACGCAGTATTTT